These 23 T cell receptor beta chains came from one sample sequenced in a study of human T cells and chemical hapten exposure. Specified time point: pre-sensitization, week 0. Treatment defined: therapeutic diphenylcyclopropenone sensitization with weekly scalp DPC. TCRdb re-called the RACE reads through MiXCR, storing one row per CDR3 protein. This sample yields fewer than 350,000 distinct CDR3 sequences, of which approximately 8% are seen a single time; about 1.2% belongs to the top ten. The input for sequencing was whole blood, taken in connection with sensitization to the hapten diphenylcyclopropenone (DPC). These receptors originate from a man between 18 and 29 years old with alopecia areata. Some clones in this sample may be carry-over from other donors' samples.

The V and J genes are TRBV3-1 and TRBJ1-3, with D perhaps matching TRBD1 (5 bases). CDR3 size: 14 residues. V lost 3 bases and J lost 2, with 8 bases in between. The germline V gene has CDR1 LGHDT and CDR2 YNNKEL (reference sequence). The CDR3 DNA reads TGTGCCAGCAGCCAGGGGGGACCTGGAAACACCATATATTTT. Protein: CASSQGGPGNTIYF.

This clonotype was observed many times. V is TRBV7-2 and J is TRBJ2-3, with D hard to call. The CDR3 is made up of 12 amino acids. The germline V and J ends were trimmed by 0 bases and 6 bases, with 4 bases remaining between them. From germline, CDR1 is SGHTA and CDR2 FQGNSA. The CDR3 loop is CASSLAADTQYF. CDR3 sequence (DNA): TGTGCCAGCAGCTTAGCGGCGGATACGCAGTATTTT.

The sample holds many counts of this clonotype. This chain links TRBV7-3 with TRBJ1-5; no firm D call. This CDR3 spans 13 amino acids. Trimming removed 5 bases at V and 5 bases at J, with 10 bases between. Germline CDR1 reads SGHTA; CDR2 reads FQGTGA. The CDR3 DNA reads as TGTGCCAGCAGCATAAACAGAGATCAGCCCCAGCATTTT. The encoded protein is CASSINRDQPQHF.

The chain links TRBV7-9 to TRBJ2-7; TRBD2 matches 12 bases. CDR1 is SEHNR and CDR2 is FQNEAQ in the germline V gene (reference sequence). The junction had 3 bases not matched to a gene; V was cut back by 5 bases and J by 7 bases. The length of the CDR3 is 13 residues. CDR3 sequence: CASSPGLAGEQYV. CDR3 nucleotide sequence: TGTGCCAGCAGCCCCGGACTAGCGGGGGAGCAGTACGTC.

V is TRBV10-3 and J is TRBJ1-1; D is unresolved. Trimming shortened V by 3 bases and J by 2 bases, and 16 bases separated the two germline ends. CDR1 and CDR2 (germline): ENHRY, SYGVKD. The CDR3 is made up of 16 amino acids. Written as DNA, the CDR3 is TGTGCCATCAGTGAACAAGAGGGTCTTGGAAACACTGAAGCTTTCTTT. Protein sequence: CAISEQEGLGNTEAFF.

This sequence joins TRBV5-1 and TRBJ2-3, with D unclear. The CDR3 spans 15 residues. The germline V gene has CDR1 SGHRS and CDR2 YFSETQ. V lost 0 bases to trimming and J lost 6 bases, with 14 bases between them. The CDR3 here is CASSLEADSLDTQYF. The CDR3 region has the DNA TGCGCCAGCAGCTTGGAGGCCGACTCCCTGGATACGCAGTATTTT. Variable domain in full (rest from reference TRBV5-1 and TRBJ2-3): KAGVTQTPRYLIKTRGQQVTLSCSPISGHRSVSWYQQTPGQGLQFLFEYFSETQRNKGNFPGRFSGRQFSNSRSEMNVSTLELGDSALYLCASSLEADSLDTQYFGPGTRLTVL.

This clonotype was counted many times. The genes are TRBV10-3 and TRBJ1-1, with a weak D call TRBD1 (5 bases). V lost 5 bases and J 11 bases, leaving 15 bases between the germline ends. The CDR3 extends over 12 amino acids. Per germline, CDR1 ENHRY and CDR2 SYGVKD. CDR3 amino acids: CAISSAVGRAFF. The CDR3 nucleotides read TGTGCCATCAGTTCTGCCGTGGGGCGGGCTTTCTTT.

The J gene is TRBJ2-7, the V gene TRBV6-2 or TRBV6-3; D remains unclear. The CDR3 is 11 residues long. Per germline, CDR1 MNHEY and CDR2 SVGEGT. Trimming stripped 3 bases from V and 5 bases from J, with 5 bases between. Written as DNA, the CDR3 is TGTGCCAGCAGTTATAGGGACGAGCAGTACGTC. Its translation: CASSYRDEQYV.

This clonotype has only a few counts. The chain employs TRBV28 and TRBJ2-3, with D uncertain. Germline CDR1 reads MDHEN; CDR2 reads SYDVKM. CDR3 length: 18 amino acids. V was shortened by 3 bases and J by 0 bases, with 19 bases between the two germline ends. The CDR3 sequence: CASSLVLGTTRSTDTQYF. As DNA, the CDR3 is TGTGCCAGCAGTTTGGTTTTGGGCACCACGCGGAGCACAGATACGCAGTATTTT. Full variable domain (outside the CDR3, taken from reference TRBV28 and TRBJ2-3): DVKVTQSSRYLVKRTGEKVFLECVQDMDHENMFWYRQDPGLGLRLIYFSYDVKMKEKGDIPEGYSVSREKKERFSLILESASTNQTSMYLCASSLVLGTTRSTDTQYFGPGTRLTVL.

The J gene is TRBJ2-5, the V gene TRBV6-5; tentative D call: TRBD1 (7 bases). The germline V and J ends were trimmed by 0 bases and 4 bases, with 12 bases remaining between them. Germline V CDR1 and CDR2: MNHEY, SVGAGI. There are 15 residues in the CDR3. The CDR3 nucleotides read TGTGCCAGCAGTTACTCTGGAGGGGGCGCAGAGACCCAGTACTTC. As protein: CASSYSGGGAETQYF.

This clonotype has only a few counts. This CDR3 reads CASKGLRSSYEQYF. CDR3 coding DNA: TGTGCCAGCAAGGGACTCAGGAGCTCCTACGAGCAGTACTTC. The rearrangement joins TRBV2 to TRBJ2-7; TRBD2 might be the D (6 bases). CDR1 SNHLY and CDR2 FYNNEI come from the germline V gene. Trimming shortened V by 7 bases and J by 0 bases, and 13 bases separated the two germline ends. The CDR3 is 14 residues long.

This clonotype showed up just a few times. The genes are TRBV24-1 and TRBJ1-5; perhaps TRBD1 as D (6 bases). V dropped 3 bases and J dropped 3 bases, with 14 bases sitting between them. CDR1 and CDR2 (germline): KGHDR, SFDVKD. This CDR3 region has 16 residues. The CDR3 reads CATSDPSQGNNQPQHF. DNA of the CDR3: TGTGCCACCAGTGATCCGTCACAGGGAAACAATCAGCCCCAGCATTTT.

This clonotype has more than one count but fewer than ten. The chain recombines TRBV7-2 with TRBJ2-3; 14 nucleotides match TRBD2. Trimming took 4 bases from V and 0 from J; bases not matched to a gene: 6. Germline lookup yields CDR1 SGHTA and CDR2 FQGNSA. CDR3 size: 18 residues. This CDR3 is CASSSGLAGDISTDTQYF. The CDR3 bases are TGTGCCAGCAGCTCGGGACTAGCGGGGGACATTAGCACAGATACGCAGTATTTT.

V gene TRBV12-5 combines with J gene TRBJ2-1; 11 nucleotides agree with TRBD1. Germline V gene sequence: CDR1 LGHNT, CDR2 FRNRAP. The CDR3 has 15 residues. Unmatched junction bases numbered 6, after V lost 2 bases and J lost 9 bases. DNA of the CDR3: TGTGCTAGTGGTTTGTTGGGACAGGGGGAGGGTGAGCAGTTCTTC. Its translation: CASGLLGQGEGEQFF.

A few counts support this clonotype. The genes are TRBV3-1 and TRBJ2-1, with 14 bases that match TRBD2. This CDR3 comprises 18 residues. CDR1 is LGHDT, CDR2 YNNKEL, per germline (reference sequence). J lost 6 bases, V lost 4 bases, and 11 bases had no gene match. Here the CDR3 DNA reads TGTGCCAGCAGCCTACGGACTAGCGGGGGGCTACCTCGCAATGAGCAGTTCTTC. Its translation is CASSLRTSGGLPRNEQFF.

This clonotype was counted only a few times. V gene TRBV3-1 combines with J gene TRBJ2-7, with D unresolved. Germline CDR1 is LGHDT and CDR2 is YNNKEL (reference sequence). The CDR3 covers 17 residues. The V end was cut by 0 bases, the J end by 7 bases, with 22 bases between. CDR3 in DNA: TGTGCCAGCAGCCAAGATCGGGCCCAGACACTCCGCGAGGAGCAGTACTTC. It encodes CASSQDRAQTLREEQYF.

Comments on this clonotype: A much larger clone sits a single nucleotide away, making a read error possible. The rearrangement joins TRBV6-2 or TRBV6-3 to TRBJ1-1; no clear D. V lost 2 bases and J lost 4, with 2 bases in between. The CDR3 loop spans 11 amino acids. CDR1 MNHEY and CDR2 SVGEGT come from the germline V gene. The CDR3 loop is CASSYPTEAFF. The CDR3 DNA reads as TGTGCCAGCAGTTACCCCACTGAAGCTTTCTTT.

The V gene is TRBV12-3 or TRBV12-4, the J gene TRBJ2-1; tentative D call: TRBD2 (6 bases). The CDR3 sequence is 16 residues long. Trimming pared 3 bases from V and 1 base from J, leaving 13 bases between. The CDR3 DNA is TGTGCCAGCAGTTTTGCGGGGATGCGGTCCTACAATGAGCAGTTCTTC. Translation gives CASSFAGMRSYNEQFF.

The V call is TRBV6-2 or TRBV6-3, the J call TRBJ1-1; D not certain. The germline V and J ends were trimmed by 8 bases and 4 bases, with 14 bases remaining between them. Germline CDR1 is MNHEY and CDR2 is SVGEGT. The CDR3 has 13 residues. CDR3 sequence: CASGHLFGTEAFF. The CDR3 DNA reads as TGTGCCAGCGGCCACCTATTTGGCACTGAAGCTTTCTTT.

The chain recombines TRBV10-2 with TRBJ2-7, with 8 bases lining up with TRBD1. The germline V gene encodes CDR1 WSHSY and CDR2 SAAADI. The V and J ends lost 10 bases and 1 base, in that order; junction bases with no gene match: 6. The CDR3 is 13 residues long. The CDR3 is CATSDRASYEQYF. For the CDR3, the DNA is TGCGCCACCTCGGACAGGGCGTCCTACGAGCAGTACTTC.

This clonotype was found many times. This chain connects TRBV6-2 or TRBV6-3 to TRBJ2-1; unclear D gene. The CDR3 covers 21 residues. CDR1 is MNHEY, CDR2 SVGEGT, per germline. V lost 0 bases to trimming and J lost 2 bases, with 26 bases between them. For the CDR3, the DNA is TGTGCCAGCAGTTACTCGATGGGCACAACTATCTCCCGGGTCACCTACAATGAGCAGTTCTTC. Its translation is CASSYSMGTTISRVTYNEQFF.

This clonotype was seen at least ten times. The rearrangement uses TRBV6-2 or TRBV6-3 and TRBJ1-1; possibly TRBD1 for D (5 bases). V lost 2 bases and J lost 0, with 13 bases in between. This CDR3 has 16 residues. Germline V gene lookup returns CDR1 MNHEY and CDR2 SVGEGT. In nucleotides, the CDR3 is TGTGCCAGCAGTTACCCCGGGGCTAGGCTGAACACTGAAGCTTTCTTT. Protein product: CASSYPGARLNTEAFF.

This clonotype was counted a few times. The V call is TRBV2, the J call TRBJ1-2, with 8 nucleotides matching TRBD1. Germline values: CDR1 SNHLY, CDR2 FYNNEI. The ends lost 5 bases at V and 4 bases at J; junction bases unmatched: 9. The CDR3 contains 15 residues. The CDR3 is CASSPRTGMGYGYTF. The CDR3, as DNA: TGTGCCAGCAGTCCCAGGACAGGGATGGGCTATGGCTACACCTTC.